This record concerns one TCR beta chain sequence. Its antigen is unknown. One base away there is no much larger clone; base qualities are not given. TCRbeta CDR3 regions were amplified from genomic DNA by means of the immunoSEQ Assay, a bias-controlled multiplex PCR. The study's own analysis went as follows. The number of nucleated cells in each sample was estimated from the amplification of reference gene primers within the assay. Sequence reads were collapsed and filtered to measure the absolute abundance of every unique TCRbeta CDR3 rearrangement. Productive Simpson clonality was computed per sample as the square root of Simpson's diversity index over productive rearrangements. TCRdb's version of the immuneACCESS table is confined to in-frame rearrangements and falls short of the full clone set. An unresolved V gene accounts for under half of the shortfall where checked; the remainder is of unknown origin. V, J and clone size were drawn from that table, and D and trimming were deduced from the DNA. The sample table holds approximately 220,000 clones, of which roughly 85% were seen once. Jointly, the top ten make up approximately 18% of the sample.

CDR3 length: 14 amino acids, cysteine to phenylalanine. Of the read, only the CDR3 DNA is kept; its 42 bases are in frame from base 1. Based on the germline V gene (reference sequence), the CDR1 and CDR2 sequences are SEHNR and FQNEAQ. V loses 6 bases of germline sequence and J loses 1 base, and the interval between the two ends is 13 bases. The sample belongs to a study of blood T cell repertoires in COVID-19 (dated by TCRdb to 2018 to 2021). Looking at the study overall: Samples from collaborators originated in the United States, Italy and Spain and spanned both the acute and convalescent phases of COVID-19. Where available, HLA class I and class II types were taken from metadata supplied by the sample provider and were not determined by assay-based typing. The material from the prospective study consisted of cDNA or gDNA derived from T cells, B-cell-depleted T cells, or PBMCs. The repertoires were made available in a free public database intended to serve as a resource for research on the immune response to SARS-CoV-2. Samples came from the ongoing ImmuneRACE study (first 160 participants) plus 1,254 subjects from 6 global collaborators. Subjects who had been exposed to COVID-19, were actively infected with it, or had recovered from it provided the deeply sampled blood TCRbeta repertoires that made up the dataset. The sample metadata nearly always contained a de-identified subject ID, COVID-19 status, age in years and sex. What the research found in general, with its limitations: How much clinical and demographic metadata was included differed by source and by participant, and the metadata was provided uncurated.

Participants in the prospective study were enrolled through a virtual design, were aged 18 to 89 years, and lived in 20 to 30 United States geographic areas. In the prospective study, cohorts were assigned on the basis of participant-reported clinical history obtained from a screening survey and a study questionnaire. For ImmuneRACE Cohort 3, a participant was defined as recovered based on two consecutive negative NP/OP PCR tests, clearance by a healthcare professional, or resolution of symptoms. Each participant in the prospective study had whole blood, serum and a nasopharyngeal or oropharyngeal swab collected by mobile phlebotomists. Over an approximately 2-month period, participants in the prospective study had the option of providing additional blood draws and questionnaires. Before DNA extraction, prospective study blood samples were shipped either frozen or at room temperature.

The sequence was obtained from a man aged 40-55 years who had recovered from COVID-19. The chain is assembled from TRBV7-9 and TRBJ2-7, with a weak D call of TRBD2 (6 bases match). Specimen: PBMCs or T cells enriched from blood (not recorded which). The CDR3 in this case is CASSPGGDSYEQYF. The nucleotide sequence reads as follows: TGTGCCAGCAGTCCGGGCGGGGATTCCTACGAGCAGTACTTC.